The entry below describes one T cell receptor beta chain. These data come from a study of blood T cell repertoires in COVID-19. At the level of the study: The samples span acute and convalescent COVID-19 from the United States, Italy and Spain. Sources were T cells, B-cell-depleted T cells, or PBMCs; the material itself was cDNA or gDNA.

Original analysis: Nucleated cell number was recorded as an estimate derived from reference gene primer amplification. Data came from immunoSEQ multiplex PCR; TCRdb stores just in-frame clones and leaves some out. V, J and clone size reflect that table, while D and trimming were determined from the DNA. Of some 400,000 clones listed, 70% to 85% were seen once; the top ten hold around 1%. CDR3 length: 15 amino acids. V lost 1 base, J lost 1 base, and 11 bases lay in between. Germline V gives CDR1 LGHDT, CDR2 YNNKEL (reference sequence). The receptor's source is a human donor with acute or convalescent COVID-19. The donor label of this sample is uncertain. Sequenced sample: peripheral blood. The genes are TRBV3-1 (or the pseudogene TRBV3-2) and TRBJ2-7; D not certain. The CDR3: CASSQVFRSSYEQYF. CDR3 bases: TGTGCCAGCAGCCAAGTTTTTCGGAGTTCCTACGAGCAGTACTTC.